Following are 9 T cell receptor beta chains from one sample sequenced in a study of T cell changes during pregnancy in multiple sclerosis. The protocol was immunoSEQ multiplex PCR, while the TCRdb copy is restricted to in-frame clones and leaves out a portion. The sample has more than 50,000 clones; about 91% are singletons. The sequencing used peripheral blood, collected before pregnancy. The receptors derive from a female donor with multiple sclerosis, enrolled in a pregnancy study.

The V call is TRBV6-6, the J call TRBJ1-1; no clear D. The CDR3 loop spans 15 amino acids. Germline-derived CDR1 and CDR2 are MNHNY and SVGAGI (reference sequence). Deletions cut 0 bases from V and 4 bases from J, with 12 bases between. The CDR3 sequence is CASSYSRPGGTEAFF. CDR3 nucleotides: TGTGCCAGCAGTTACTCGCGGCCGGGAGGCACTGAAGCTTTCTTT.

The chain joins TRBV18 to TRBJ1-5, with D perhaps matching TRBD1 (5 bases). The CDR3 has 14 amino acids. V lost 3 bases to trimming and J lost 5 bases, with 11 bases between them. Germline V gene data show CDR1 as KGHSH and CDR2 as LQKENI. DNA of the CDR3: TGTGCCAGCTCACCCGGGGACTTACATCAGCCCCAGCATTTT. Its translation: CASSPGDLHQPQHF.

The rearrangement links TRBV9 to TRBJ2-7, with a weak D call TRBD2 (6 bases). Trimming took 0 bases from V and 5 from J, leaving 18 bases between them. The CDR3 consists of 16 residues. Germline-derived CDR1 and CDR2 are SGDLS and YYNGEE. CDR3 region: CASSVGNLPGVHEQYF. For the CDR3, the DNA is TGTGCCAGCAGCGTAGGGAATTTACCGGGGGTCCACGAGCAGTACTTC.

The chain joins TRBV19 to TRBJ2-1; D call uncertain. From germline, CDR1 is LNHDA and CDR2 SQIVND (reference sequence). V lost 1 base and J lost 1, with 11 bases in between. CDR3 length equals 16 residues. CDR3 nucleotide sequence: TGTGCCAGTAGTATAGTAAGTTCCCTATCCTACAATGAGCAGTTCTTC. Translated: CASSIVSSLSYNEQFF. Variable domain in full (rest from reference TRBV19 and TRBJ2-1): DGGITQSPKYLFRKEGQNVTLSCEQNLNHDAMYWYRQDPGQGLRLIYYSQIVNDFQKGDIAEGYSVSREKKESFPLTVTSAQKNPTAFYLCASSIVSSLSYNEQFFGPGTRLTVL.

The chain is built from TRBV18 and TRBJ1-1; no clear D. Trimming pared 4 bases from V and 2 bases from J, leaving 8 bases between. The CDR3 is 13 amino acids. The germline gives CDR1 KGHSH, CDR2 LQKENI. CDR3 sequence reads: CASSQAGNTEAFF. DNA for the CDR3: TGTGCCAGCTCACAGGCGGGCAACACTGAAGCTTTCTTT.

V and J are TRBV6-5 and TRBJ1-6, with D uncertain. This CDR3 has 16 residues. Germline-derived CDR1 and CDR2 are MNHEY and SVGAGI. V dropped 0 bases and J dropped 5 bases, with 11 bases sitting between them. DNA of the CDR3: TGTGCCAGCAGTTACTCGGAGGGAGTGAATAATTCACCCCTCCACTTT. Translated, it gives CASSYSEGVNNSPLHF.

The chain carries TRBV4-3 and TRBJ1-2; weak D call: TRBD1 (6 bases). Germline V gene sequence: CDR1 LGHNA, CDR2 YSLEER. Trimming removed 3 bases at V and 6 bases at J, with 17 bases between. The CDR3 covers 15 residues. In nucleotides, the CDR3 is TGCGCCAGCAGCCATGGGGGGGGGACATTGGATGGCTACACCTTC. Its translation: CASSHGGGTLDGYTF.

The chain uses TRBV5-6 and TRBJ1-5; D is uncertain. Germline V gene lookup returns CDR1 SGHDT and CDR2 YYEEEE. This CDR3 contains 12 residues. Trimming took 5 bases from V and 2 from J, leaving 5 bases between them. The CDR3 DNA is TGTGCCAGCAGGAGGGGCAATCAGCCCCAGCATTTT. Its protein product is CASRRGNQPQHF. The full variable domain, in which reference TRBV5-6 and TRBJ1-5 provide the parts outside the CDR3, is DAGVTQSPTHLIKTRGQQVTLRCSPKSGHDTVSWYQQALGQGPQFIFQYYEEEERQRGNFPDRFSGHQFPNYSSELNVNALLLGDSALYLCASRRGNQPQHFGDGTRLSIL.

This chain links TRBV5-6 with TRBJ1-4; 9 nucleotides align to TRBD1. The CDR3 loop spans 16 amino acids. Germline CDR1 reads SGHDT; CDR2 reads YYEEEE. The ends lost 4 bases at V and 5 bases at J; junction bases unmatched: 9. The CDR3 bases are TGTGCCAGCAGCGTCCCGGGACAGGGACGAAATGAAAAACTGTTTTTT. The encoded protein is CASSVPGQGRNEKLFF.